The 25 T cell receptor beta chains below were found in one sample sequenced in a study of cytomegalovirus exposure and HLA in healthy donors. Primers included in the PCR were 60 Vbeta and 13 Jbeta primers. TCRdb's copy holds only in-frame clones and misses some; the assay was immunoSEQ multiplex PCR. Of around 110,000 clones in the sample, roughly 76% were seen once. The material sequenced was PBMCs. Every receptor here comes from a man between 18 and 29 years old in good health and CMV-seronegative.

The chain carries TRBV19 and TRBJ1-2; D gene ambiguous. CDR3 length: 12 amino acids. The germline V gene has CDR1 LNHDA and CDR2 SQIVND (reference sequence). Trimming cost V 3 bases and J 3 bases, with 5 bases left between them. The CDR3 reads CASSMRDYGYTF. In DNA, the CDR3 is TGTGCCAGTAGTATGAGAGACTATGGCTACACCTTC.

CDR3 loop: CASSPPGNEKLFF. Here the CDR3 DNA reads TGTGCCAGCAGCCCCCCAGGGAATGAAAAACTGTTTTTT. J is TRBJ1-4 and V is TRBV7-8; possibly TRBD1 for D (5 bases). Germline V lookup: CDR1 SGHVS, CDR2 FQNEAQ. Deletions cut 5 bases from V and 5 bases from J, with 9 bases between. The CDR3 covers 13 residues.

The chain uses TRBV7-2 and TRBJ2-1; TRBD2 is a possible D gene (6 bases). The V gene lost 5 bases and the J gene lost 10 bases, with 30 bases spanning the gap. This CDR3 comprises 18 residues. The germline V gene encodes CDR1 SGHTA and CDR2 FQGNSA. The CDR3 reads CASSPLGLGLGGGVEQFF. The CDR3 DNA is TGTGCCAGCAGCCCGCTGGGTCTGGGGTTGGGAGGCGGGGTCGAGCAGTTCTTC.

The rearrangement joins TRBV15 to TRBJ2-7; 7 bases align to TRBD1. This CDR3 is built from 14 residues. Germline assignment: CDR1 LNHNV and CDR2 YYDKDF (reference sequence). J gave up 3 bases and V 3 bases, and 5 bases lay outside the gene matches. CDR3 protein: CATSRQAGGYEQYF. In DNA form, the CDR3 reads TGTGCCACCAGCAGGCAAGCAGGGGGCTACGAGCAGTACTTC.

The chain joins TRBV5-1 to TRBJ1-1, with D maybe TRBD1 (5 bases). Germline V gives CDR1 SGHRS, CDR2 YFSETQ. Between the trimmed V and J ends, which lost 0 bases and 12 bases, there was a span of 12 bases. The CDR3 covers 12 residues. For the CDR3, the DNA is TGCGCCAGCAGCTTGGAGGTGGGGCAGACTTTCTTT. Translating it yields CASSLEVGQTFF.

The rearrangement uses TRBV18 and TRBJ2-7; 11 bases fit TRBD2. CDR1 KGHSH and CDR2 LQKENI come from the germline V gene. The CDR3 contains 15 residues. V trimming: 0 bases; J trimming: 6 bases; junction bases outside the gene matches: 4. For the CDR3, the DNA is TGTGCCAGCTCACCACCTTTAGCGGGGGGGGTCGAGCAGTACTTC. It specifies CASSPPLAGGVEQYF. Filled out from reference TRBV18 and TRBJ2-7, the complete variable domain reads NAGVMQNPRHLVRRRGQEARLRCSPMKGHSHVYWYRQLPEEGLKFMVYLQKENIIDESGMPKERFSAEFPKEGPSILRIQQVVRGDSAAYFCASSPPLAGGVEQYFGPGTRLTVT.

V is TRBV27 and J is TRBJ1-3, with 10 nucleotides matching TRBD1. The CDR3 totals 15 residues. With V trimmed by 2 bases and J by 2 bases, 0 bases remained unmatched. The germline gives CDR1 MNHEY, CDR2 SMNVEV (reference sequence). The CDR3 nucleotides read TGTGCCAGCAGTTTAGACAGGGGGCCTGGAAACACCATATATTTT. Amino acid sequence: CASSLDRGPGNTIYF.

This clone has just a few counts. The CDR3 nucleotides read TGCGCCAGCAGCTTGGATATTAATCTACAGGGAAGCGAGCAGTACTTC. Protein: CASSLDINLQGSEQYF. This rearrangement joins TRBV5-1 to TRBJ2-7, with D possibly being TRBD1 (6 bases). Germline loops: CDR1 SGHRS, CDR2 YFSETQ. The CDR3 loop spans 16 amino acids. V was clipped by 0 bases and J by 6 bases, with 19 bases between them. The full variable domain, completed using reference TRBV5-1 and TRBJ2-7, is KAGVTQTPRYLIKTRGQQVTLSCSPISGHRSVSWYQQTPGQGLQFLFEYFSETQRNKGNFPGRFSGRQFSNSRSEMNVSTLELGDSALYLCASSLDINLQGSEQYFGPGTRLTVT.

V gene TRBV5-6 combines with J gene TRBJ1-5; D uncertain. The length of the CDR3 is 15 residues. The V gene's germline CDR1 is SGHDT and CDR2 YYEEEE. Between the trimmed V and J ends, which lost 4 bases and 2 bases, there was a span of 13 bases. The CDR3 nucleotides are TGTGCCAGCAGCCCGGGGTGGCAGGGCAATCAGCCCCAGCATTTT. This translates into CASSPGWQGNQPQHF.

In nucleotides, the CDR3 is TGTGCCAGCAGTGACCCCTTCCATACGCAGTATTTT. Protein sequence: CASSDPFHTQYF. The chain joins TRBV25-1 to TRBJ2-3; D is undetermined. The V end lost 3 bases, the J end lost 7 bases, and 8 bases lay between the germline ends. CDR1 and CDR2 from the germline V gene are MGHDK and SYGVNS. The CDR3 consists of 12 residues. Filled out from reference TRBV25-1 and TRBJ2-3, the complete variable domain reads EADIYQTPRYLVIGTGKKITLECSQTMGHDKMYWYQQDPGMELHLIHYSYGVNSTEKGDLSSESTVSRIRTEHFPLTLESARPSHTSQYLCASSDPFHTQYFGPGTRLTVL.

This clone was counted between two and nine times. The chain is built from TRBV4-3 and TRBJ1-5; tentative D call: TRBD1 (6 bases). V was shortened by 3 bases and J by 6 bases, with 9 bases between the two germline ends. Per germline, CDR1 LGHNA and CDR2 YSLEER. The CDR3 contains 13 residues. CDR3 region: CASSQDSVQPQHF. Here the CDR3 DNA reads TGCGCCAGCAGCCAGGACAGTGTTCAGCCCCAGCATTTT.

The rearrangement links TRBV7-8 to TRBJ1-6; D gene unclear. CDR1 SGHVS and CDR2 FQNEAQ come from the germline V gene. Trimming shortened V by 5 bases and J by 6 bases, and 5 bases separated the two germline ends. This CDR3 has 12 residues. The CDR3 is CASSPVNSPLHF. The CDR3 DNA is TGTGCCAGCAGCCCCGTTAATTCACCCCTCCACTTT.

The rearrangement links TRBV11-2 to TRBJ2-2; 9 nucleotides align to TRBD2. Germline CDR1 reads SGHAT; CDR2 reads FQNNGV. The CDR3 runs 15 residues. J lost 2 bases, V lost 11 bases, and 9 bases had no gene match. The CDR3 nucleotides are TGTGCCGCAAGAGCGGGGGGTGGTAACACCGGGGAGCTGTTTTTT. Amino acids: CAARAGGGNTGELFF.

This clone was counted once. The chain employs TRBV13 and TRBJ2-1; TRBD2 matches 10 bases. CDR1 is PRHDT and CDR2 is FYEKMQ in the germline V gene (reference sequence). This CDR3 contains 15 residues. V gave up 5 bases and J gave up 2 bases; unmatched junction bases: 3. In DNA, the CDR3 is TGTGCCAGCAGCGAAACTAGCGGGGCCTACAATGAGCAGTTCTTC. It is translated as CASSETSGAYNEQFF.

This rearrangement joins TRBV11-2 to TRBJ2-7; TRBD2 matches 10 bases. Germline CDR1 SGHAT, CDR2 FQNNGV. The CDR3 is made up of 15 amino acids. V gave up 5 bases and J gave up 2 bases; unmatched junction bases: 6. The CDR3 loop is CASSPRTSGPYEQYF. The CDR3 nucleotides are TGTGCCAGCAGCCCGCGGACTAGCGGCCCCTACGAGCAGTACTTC.

The CDR3 sequence: CASSPGGGIETQYF. The CDR3 region has the DNA TGTGCCAGCAGCCCAGGGGGCGGGATAGAGACCCAGTACTTC. This chain uses TRBV13 with TRBJ2-5; 8 nucleotides agree with TRBD1. Germline-derived CDR1 and CDR2 are PRHDT and FYEKMQ (reference sequence). The CDR3 is made up of 14 amino acids. With V trimmed by 5 bases and J by 4 bases, 6 bases remained unmatched. The complete variable domain, with remaining parts taken from reference TRBV13 and TRBJ2-5, reads AAGVIQSPRHLIKEKRETATLKCYPIPRHDTVYWYQQGPGQDPQFLISFYEKMQSDKGSIPDRFSAQQFSDYHSELNMSSLELGDSALYFCASSPGGGIETQYFGPGTRLLVL.

CDR3 region: CASSRLQDTQYF. The DNA for the CDR3 is TGTGCCAGCAGCCGCCTACAGGATACGCAGTATTTT. This chain uses TRBV6-1 with TRBJ2-3, with D hard to call. CDR1 and CDR2 (germline): MNHNS, SASEGT. The V end lost 6 bases, the J end lost 6 bases, and 10 bases lay between the germline ends. This CDR3 spans 12 amino acids.

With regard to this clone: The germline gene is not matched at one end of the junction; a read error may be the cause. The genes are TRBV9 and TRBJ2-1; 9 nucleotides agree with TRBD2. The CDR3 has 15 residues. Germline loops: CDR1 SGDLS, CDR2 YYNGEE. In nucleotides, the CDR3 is TGTGCCAGCAGCGTAGATGGTGGGGTTGGGCGGGGGGGCGTCTTC. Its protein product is CASSVDGGVGRGGVF.

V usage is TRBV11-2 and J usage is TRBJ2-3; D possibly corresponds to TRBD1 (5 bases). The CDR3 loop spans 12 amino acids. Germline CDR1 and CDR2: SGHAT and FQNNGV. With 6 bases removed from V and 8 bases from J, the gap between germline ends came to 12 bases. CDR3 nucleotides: TGTGCCAGCAGGTGGACATCGGGTACGCAGTATTTT. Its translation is CASRWTSGTQYF.

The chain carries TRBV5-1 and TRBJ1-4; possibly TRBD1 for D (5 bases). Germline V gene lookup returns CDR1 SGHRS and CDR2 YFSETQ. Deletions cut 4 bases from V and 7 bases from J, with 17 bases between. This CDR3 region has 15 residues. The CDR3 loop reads CASSGGLDWGEKLFF. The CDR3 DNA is TGCGCCAGCAGCGGGGGACTCGATTGGGGTGAAAAACTGTTTTTT.

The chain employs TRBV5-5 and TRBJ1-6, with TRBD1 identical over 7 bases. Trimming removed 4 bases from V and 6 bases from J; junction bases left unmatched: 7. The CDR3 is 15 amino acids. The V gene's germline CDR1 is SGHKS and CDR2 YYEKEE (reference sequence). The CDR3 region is CASSDRVPTNSPLHF. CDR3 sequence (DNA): TGTGCCAGCAGCGACAGGGTCCCCACTAATTCACCCCTCCACTTT. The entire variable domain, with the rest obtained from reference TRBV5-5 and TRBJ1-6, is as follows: DAGVTQSPTHLIKTRGQQVTLRCSPISGHKSVSWYQQVLGQGPQFIFQYYEKEERGRGNFPDRFSARQFPNYSSELNVNALLLGDSALYLCASSDRVPTNSPLHFGNGTRLTVT.

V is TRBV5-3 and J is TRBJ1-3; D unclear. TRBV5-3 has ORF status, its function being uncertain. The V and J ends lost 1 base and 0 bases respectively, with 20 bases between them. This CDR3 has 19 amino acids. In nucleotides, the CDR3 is TGTGCCAGAAGCTTGTTTAGTTTGAGGGCCAACCACTCTGGAAACACCATATATTTT. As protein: CARSLFSLRANHSGNTIYF.

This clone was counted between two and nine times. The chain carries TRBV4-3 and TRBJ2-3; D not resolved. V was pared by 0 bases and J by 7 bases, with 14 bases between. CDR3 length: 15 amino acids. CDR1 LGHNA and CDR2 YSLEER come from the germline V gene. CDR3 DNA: TGCGCCAGCAGCCAAGAGACTGGATCTGGGTATACGCAGTATTTT. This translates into CASSQETGSGYTQYF.

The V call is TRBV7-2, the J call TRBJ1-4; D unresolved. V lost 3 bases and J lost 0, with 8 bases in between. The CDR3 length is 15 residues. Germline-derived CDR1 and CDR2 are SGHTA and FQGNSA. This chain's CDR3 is CASSLKRATNEKLFF. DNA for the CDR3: TGTGCCAGCAGCTTGAAGAGGGCAACTAATGAAAAACTGTTTTTT. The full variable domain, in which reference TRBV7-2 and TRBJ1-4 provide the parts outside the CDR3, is GAGVSQSPSNKVTEKGKDVELRCDPISGHTALYWYRQSLGQGLEFLIYFQGNSAPDKSGLPSDRFSAERTGGSVSTLTIQRTQQEDSAVYLCASSLKRATNEKLFFGSGTQLSVL.

CDR3 in amino acids: CASSPGGFGNQPQHF. The DNA for the CDR3 is TGTGCCAGCTCACCCGGGGGGTTTGGCAATCAGCCCCAGCATTTT. The V and J genes are TRBV18 and TRBJ1-5; D might be TRBD1 (5 bases). Trimming removed 3 bases from V and 2 bases from J, with 11 bases in between. The CDR3 sequence is 15 residues long. The germline V gene has CDR1 KGHSH and CDR2 LQKENI. Full variable domain (outside the CDR3, taken from reference TRBV18 and TRBJ1-5): NAGVMQNPRHLVRRRGQEARLRCSPMKGHSHVYWYRQLPEEGLKFMVYLQKENIIDESGMPKERFSAEFPKEGPSILRIQQVVRGDSAAYFCASSPGGFGNQPQHFGDGTRLSIL.